What follows describes a single T cell receptor (beta chain). What it binds is unknown. This sample is part of a study of OX40 agonist ivuxolimab in advanced cancers. Across the whole study: The patients received ivuxolimab by intravenous route every 2 weeks at 0.01 to 10 mg/kg.

The CDR3 consists of 15 residues. Germline CDR1 SNHLY, CDR2 FYNNEI. V trimming: 4 bases; J trimming: 2 bases; junction bases outside the gene matches: 7. General study findings and limits: The CD4+ and CD8+ T cells in the blood had expanded clonally by week 6 at 0.1 to 3.0 mg/kg.

TCRdb's table, derived via immunoSEQ multiplex PCR, lists solely in-frame clones and lacks some. The table has more than 75,000 clones, around 84% seen once; the top ten hold around 1.1%. This clonotype was sampled from an adult with an advanced solid tumor such as melanoma, head and neck, liver or kidney cancer. J is TRBJ1-2 and V is TRBV2; 7 bases agree with TRBD1. Here the sequenced sample was CD4+ or CD8+ T cells sorted from blood, taken in a trial of the OX40 agonist ivuxolimab. The CDR3 DNA sequence: TGTGCCAGCAGTGCTGACAGGGTTGGCAACTATGGCTACACCTTC. Amino acids: CASSADRVGNYGYTF.